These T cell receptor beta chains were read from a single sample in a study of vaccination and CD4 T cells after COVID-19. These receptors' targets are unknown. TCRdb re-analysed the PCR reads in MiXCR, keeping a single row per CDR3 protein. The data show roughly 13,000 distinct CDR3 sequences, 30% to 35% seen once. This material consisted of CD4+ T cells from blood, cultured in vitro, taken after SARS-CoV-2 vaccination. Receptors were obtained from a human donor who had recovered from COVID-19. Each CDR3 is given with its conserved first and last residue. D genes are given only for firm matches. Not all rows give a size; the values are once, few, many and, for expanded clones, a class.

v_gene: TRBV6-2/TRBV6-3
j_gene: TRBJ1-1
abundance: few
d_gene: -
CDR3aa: CASSNPTGTGAKAEAFF

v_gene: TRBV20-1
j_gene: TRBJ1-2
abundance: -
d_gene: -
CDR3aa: CSATGAAPSFGYTF

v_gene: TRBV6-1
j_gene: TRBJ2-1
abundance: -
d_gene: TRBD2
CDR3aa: CASSATSGSRNEQFF

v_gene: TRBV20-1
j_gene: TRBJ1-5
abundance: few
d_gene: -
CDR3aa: CSGREVSNQPQHF

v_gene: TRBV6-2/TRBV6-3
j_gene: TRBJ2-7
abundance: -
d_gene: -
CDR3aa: CASSESSTGVLHF

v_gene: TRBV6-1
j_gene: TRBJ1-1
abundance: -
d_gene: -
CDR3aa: CASSPLNMGSAFF

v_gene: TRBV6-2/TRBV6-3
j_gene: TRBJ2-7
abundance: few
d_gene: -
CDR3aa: CASSLAANPREQYF

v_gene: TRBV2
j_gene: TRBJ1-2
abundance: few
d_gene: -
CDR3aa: CASSTFYGYTF

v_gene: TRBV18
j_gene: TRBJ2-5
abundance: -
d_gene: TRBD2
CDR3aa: CASSPTPGLAGQETQYF

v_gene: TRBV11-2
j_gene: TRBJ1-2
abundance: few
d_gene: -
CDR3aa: CASSTNGGINYGYTF

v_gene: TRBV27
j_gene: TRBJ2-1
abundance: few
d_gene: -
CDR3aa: CASSTRLVPNSYNEQFF

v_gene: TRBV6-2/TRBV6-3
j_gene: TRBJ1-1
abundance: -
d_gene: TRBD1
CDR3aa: CASSYLWTGGTEAFF

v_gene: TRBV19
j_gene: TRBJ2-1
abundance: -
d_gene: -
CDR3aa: CASSIDHTGLYNEQFF

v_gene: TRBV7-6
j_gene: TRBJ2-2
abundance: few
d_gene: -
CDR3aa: CASRSTGTGELFF

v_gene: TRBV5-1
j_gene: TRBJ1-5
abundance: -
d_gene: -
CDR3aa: CASSLGSYSNQPQHF

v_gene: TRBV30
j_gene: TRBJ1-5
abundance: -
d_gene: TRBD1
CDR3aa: CAWSRQGGSQPQHF

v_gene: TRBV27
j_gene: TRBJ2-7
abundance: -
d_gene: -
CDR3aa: CASSMKAWGAYEQYF

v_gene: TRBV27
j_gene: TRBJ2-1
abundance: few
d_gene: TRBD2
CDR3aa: CASSSPSLAGVVNEQFF

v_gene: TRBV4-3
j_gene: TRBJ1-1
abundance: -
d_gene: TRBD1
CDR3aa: CASSQVFRGRGTFF

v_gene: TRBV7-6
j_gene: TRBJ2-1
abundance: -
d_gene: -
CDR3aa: CASSLGGEQFF

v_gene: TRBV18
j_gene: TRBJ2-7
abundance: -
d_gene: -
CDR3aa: CASSPRPGPSSYEQYF

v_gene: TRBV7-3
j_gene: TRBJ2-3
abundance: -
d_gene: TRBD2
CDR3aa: CASSLGLAGFTDTQYF

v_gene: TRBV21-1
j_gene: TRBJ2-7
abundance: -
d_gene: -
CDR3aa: CASSPTQKTSYEQYF

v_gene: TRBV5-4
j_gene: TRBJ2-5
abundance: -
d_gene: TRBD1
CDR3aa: CASSRDRAPGETQYF

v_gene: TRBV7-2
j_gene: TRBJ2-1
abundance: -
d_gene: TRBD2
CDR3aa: CASSLGGGNEQFF

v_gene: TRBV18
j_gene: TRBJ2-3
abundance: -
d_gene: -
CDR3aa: CASSPYADTQYF

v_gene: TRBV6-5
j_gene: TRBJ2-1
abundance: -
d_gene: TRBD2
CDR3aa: CASSYSGTSAWDEQFF

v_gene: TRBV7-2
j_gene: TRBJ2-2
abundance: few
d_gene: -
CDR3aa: CASSLSPQGVTGELFF

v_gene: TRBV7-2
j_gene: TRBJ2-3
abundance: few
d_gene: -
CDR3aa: CASSSPADTQYF

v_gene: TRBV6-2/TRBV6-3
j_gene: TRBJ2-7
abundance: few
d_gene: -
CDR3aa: CASSTPLEQYF